Each of the 10 T cell receptor beta chains below was sequenced from the same sample in a study of cytomegalovirus exposure and HLA in healthy donors. 60 Vbeta and 13 Jbeta primers were used in PCR. Produced via immunoSEQ multiplex PCR; TCRdb's table is partial and in-frame only. The sample carries roughly 150,000 clones, about 70% recorded once. Sequencing was done on a sample of PBMCs. Receptors were obtained from a woman in her 40s in good health and CMV-seronegative.

The V call is TRBV27, the J call TRBJ1-2, with D perhaps TRBD1 (5 bases). Trimming removed 5 bases at V and 5 bases at J, with 15 bases between. The length of the CDR3 is 14 residues. Per germline, CDR1 MNHEY and CDR2 SMNVEV (reference sequence). CDR3 sequence: CASSGAPRGYGYTF. As DNA, the CDR3 is TGTGCCAGCAGTGGGGCGCCTCGAGGATATGGCTACACCTTC.

This chain links TRBV18 with TRBJ2-5; D may be TRBD1 (6 bases). V lost 6 bases and J lost 5, with 22 bases in between. Germline CDR1 reads KGHSH; CDR2 reads LQKENI. This CDR3 spans 16 amino acids. DNA for the CDR3: TGTGCCAGCTCCCAATCCCGTGCAGGGGCCGGGGAGACCCAGTACTTC. It yields the protein CASSQSRAGAGETQYF.

This sequence joins TRBV29-1 and TRBJ2-3; TRBD1 is a possible D gene (5 bases). The germline CDR1 and CDR2 sequences are SQVTM and ANQGSEA. The V gene lost 7 bases and the J gene lost 2 bases, with 16 bases spanning the gap. This CDR3 is built from 14 residues. CDR3 nucleotides: TGCAGCGCGAGCCAGGGAACGACCACAGATACGCAGTATTTT. Translating it yields CSASQGTTTDTQYF.

This chain uses TRBV14 with TRBJ2-5, with D possibly being TRBD1 (5 bases). Trimming removed 4 bases from V and 0 bases from J, with 18 bases in between. This CDR3 is built from 17 residues. Per the germline V gene, CDR1 is SGHDN and CDR2 is FVKESK. The CDR3 DNA follows: TGTGCCAGCAGCCCTGCTGCGACAGAGAAGAACCAAGAGACCCAGTACTTC. This encodes CASSPAATEKNQETQYF. Combining the CDR3 with reference TRBV14 and TRBJ2-5 gives the whole variable domain EAGVTQFPSHSVIEKGQTVTLRCDPISGHDNLYWYRRVMGKEIKFLLHFVKESKQDESGMPNNRFLAERTGGTYSTLKVQPAELEDSGVYFCASSPAATEKNQETQYFGPGTRLLVL.

V and J are TRBV15 and TRBJ2-5, with 8 nucleotides matching TRBD2. V shed 0 bases, J shed 5 bases, and the junction held 8 bases outside the gene matches. From germline, CDR1 is LNHNV and CDR2 YYDKDF (reference sequence). This CDR3 has 16 residues. The CDR3 reads CATSRDEGLGGETQYF. CDR3 bases: TGTGCCACCAGCAGAGATGAGGGACTAGGAGGGGAGACCCAGTACTTC.

The genes are TRBV30 and TRBJ1-6, with D perhaps TRBD1 (6 bases). The CDR3 consists of 15 residues. Per the germline V gene, CDR1 is GTSNPN and CDR2 is SVGIG (reference sequence). V shed 3 bases and J shed 13 bases, with 22 bases lying between them. The CDR3, as DNA: TGTGCCTGGAGGAAGGGGGACGGCCTAATCGGTCCCCTCCACTTT. It encodes CAWRKGDGLIGPLHF.

V usage is TRBV29-1 and J usage is TRBJ1-3; 8 bases line up with TRBD1. The V gene end was trimmed by 4 bases and the J gene end by 2 bases; junction bases not matched to a gene: 4. In germline, CDR1 is SQVTM, CDR2 ANQGSEA. The CDR3 has 14 amino acids. The CDR3 sequence: CSVGGRGPGNTIYF. As DNA, the CDR3 is TGCAGCGTTGGCGGCAGGGGGCCTGGAAACACCATATATTTT. The whole variable domain, remainder taken from reference TRBV29-1 and TRBJ1-3, is SAVISQKPSRDICQRGTSLTIQCQVDSQVTMMFWYRQQPGQSLTLIATANQGSEATYESGFVIDKFPISRPNLTFSTLTVSNMSPEDSSIYLCSVGGRGPGNTIYFGEGSWLTVV.

This clone appeared a few times. The chain combines TRBV27 with TRBJ2-7, with 9 bases that match TRBD2. V lost 2 bases and J lost 4; bases outside the gene matches: 3. Looked up from germline, CDR1 is MNHEY and CDR2 is SMNVEV (reference sequence). CDR3 length equals 14 residues. CDR3 region: CASSLGGGEYEQYF. The DNA of the CDR3 is TGTGCCAGCAGTTTAGGCGGGGGGGAGTACGAGCAGTACTTC.

V and J are TRBV7-9 and TRBJ2-1; tentative D call: TRBD1 (5 bases). This CDR3 contains 16 residues. Germline V gene lookup returns CDR1 SEHNR and CDR2 FQNEAQ (reference sequence). The ends were cut back, 0 bases at V and 8 bases at J, with 17 bases in the middle. The CDR3, as DNA: TGTGCCAGCAGCTTAGCGATACAGGCTGGCAGGGATGAGCAGTTCTTC. Amino acid sequence: CASSLAIQAGRDEQFF.

V gene TRBV6-6 combines with J gene TRBJ1-1; TRBD1 matches 8 bases. Germline values: CDR1 MNHNY, CDR2 SVGAGI (reference sequence). The CDR3 covers 14 residues. Trimming cost V 5 bases and J 12 bases; bases outside gene matches: 14. The CDR3 sequence: CASSEGQAVRRTFF. For the CDR3, the DNA is TGTGCCAGCAGTGAGGGACAGGCGGTTCGGAGAACTTTCTTT.